The entry that follows covers one T cell receptor (beta chain) sequence. Sequenced by immunoSEQ multiplex PCR; TCRdb stores in-frame clones only, minus some. The sample includes about 100,000 clones, around nine tenths of them seen just once. This CDR3 region has 13 residues. V was cut by 8 bases and J by 1 base, with 10 bases left in between. The germline V gene has CDR1 MNHEY and CDR2 SVGAGI. The record originates from a study of blood T cell repertoires in COVID-19. Sequenced sample: peripheral blood. This clonotype was obtained from a man aged 55-75 years with acute or convalescent COVID-19. The gene calls are TRBV6-5 and TRBJ2-3; no clear D. The CDR3 loop is CASSISGTDTQYF. The CDR3, as DNA: TGTGCCAGCTCCATTTCGGGCACAGATACGCAGTATTTT.